The 26 T cell receptor beta chains in this list originate from one sample, sequenced in a study of cytomegalovirus exposure and HLA in healthy donors. The PCR made use of 60 Vbeta and 13 Jbeta primers. TCRdb's table, derived via immunoSEQ multiplex PCR, lists solely in-frame clones and lacks some. The data hold some 170,000 clones, with almost 80% observed a single time. Sample: PBMCs. The receptor source for this set is a middle-aged man in good health and CMV-seropositive.

The chain joins TRBV5-6 to TRBJ1-3; TRBD1 matches 10 bases. After removal of 0 bases from V and 7 bases from J, the junction contained 4 bases not matched to a gene. Germline CDR1 is SGHDT and CDR2 is YYEEEE. The CDR3 extends over 15 amino acids. Written as DNA, the CDR3 is TGTGCCAGCAGCTTGGGGGACAGGGGATATAACACCATATATTTT. Its translation is CASSLGDRGYNTIYF. The full variable domain, its missing parts supplied by reference TRBV5-6 and TRBJ1-3, is DAGVTQSPTHLIKTRGQQVTLRCSPKSGHDTVSWYQQALGQGPQFIFQYYEEEERQRGNFPDRFSGHQFPNYSSELNVNALLLGDSALYLCASSLGDRGYNTIYFGEGSWLTVV.

The genes are TRBV7-9 and TRBJ1-4; 9 positions match TRBD1. Per the germline V gene, CDR1 is SEHNR and CDR2 is FQNEAQ (reference sequence). Trimming at V came to 1 base and at J to 11 bases, leaving 2 bases not matched to a gene. This CDR3 spans 13 amino acids. In DNA form, the CDR3 reads TGTGCCAGCAGCTTAGAGACAGGGGGGAAACTGTTTTTT. Amino acids: CASSLETGGKLFF.

J is TRBJ1-3 and V is TRBV10-3; D is possibly TRBD1 (5 bases). The V and J ends lost 2 bases and 0 bases respectively, with 11 bases between them. The CDR3 runs to 16 residues. Germline V gene lookup returns CDR1 ENHRY and CDR2 SYGVKD. The CDR3: CAISEPGGNSGNTIYF. DNA for the CDR3: TGTGCCATCAGTGAGCCGGGGGGGAACTCTGGAAACACCATATATTTT.

This sequence joins TRBV4-2 and TRBJ2-7; D is possibly TRBD2 (6 bases). The CDR3 is made up of 15 amino acids. The ends were cut back, 2 bases at V and 5 bases at J, with 16 bases in the middle. In germline, CDR1 is LGHNA, CDR2 YNFKEQ. This CDR3 is CASSQPRAGGDEQYF. As DNA, the CDR3 is TGTGCCAGCAGCCAACCGAGGGCTGGCGGGGACGAGCAGTACTTC.

This chain links TRBV7-6 with TRBJ2-1, with D maybe TRBD2 (5 bases). V was shortened by 0 bases and J by 2 bases, with 5 bases between the two germline ends. Germline loops: CDR1 SGHVS, CDR2 FNYEAQ. This CDR3 is 14 amino acids long. The chain's CDR3 is CASSLAGAYNEQFF. The CDR3, as DNA: TGTGCCAGCAGCTTAGCGGGAGCCTACAATGAGCAGTTCTTC. Full variable domain (rest looked up from reference TRBV7-6 and TRBJ2-1): GAGVSQSPRYKVTKRGQDVALRCDPISGHVSLYWYRQALGQGPEFLTYFNYEAQQDKSGLPNDRFSAERPEGSISTLTIQRTEQRDSAMYRCASSLAGAYNEQFFGPGTRLTVL.

V usage is TRBV27 and J usage is TRBJ1-5, with 11 bases that match TRBD1. Trimming removed 6 bases from V and 5 bases from J; junction bases left unmatched: 12. Per germline, CDR1 MNHEY and CDR2 SMNVEV (reference sequence). The CDR3 is made up of 17 amino acids. DNA for the CDR3: TGTGCCAGCAGGTCTATTATAGGACAGGGGGCCGATCAGCCCCAGCATTTT. Protein: CASRSIIGQGADQPQHF.

The rearrangement links TRBV11-2 to TRBJ2-1, with TRBD2 matching 7 bases. This CDR3 contains 15 residues. The junction had 2 bases not matched to a gene; V was cut back by 3 bases and J by 0 bases. The germline V gene has CDR1 SGHAT and CDR2 FQNNGV. The chain's CDR3 is CASSLGGSSYNEQFF. The DNA of the CDR3 is TGTGCCAGCAGCTTGGGAGGGAGCTCCTACAATGAGCAGTTCTTC.

The chain joins TRBV19 to TRBJ1-1; maybe TRBD1 (5 bases). CDR1 and CDR2 from the germline V gene are LNHDA and SQIVND (reference sequence). With 5 bases removed from V and 10 bases from J, the gap between germline ends came to 23 bases. The CDR3 contains 15 residues. The CDR3 sequence is CASSLTGTYSGGAFF. The CDR3 DNA sequence: TGTGCCAGTAGTCTCACCGGGACGTATTCGGGGGGAGCTTTCTTT. The full variable domain, its missing parts supplied by reference TRBV19 and TRBJ1-1, is DGGITQSPKYLFRKEGQNVTLSCEQNLNHDAMYWYRQDPGQGLRLIYYSQIVNDFQKGDIAEGYSVSREKKESFPLTVTSAQKNPTAFYLCASSLTGTYSGGAFFGQGTRLTVV.

This clone was observed a few times. The rearrangement joins TRBV28 to TRBJ1-1; D remains ambiguous. The CDR3 totals 12 residues. V dropped 5 bases and J dropped 2 bases, with 6 bases sitting between them. In germline, CDR1 is MDHEN, CDR2 SYDVKM. CDR3 in DNA: TGTGCCAGCAGTAATATCAACACTGAAGCTTTCTTT. Protein sequence: CASSNINTEAFF.

In this sample, this clone turned up a few times. The chain carries TRBV5-1 and TRBJ2-1; 7 bases align to TRBD2. The length of the CDR3 is 15 residues. CDR1 is SGHRS and CDR2 is YFSETQ in the germline V gene. V dropped 4 bases and J dropped 5; count of bases not matched to a gene: 9. CDR3 sequence reads: CASSPWGGSHNEQFF. Written as DNA, the CDR3 is TGCGCCAGCAGCCCCTGGGGCGGGAGTCACAATGAGCAGTTCTTC.

J is TRBJ2-2 and V is TRBV5-1, with D possibly being TRBD2 (5 bases). Germline V CDR1 and CDR2: SGHRS, YFSETQ. V was cut by 3 bases and J by 5 bases, with 17 bases left in between. The CDR3 totals 16 residues. The CDR3 protein is CASSSTPGLATGELFF. CDR3 DNA sequence: TGCGCCAGCAGCTCAACCCCTGGGCTAGCAACCGGGGAGCTGTTTTTT.

This sequence joins TRBV18 and TRBJ2-7; D might be TRBD2 (6 bases). This CDR3 comprises 15 residues. Germline CDR1 and CDR2: KGHSH and LQKENI. V was clipped by 5 bases and J by 7 bases, with 21 bases between them. In nucleotides, the CDR3 is TGTGCCAGCTCAAGGGACTCCGGAATACGTGTGGAGCAGTACTTC. Encoded protein: CASSRDSGIRVEQYF.

The J gene is TRBJ1-5, the V gene TRBV19, with D possibly being TRBD1 (5 bases). Per germline, CDR1 LNHDA and CDR2 SQIVND (reference sequence). V lost 7 bases and J 1 base, leaving 11 bases between the germline ends. This CDR3 is 14 amino acids long. The CDR3 is CASTGQGSNQPQHF. Here the CDR3 DNA reads TGTGCCAGTACAGGGCAGGGAAGCAATCAGCCCCAGCATTTT.

This sequence joins TRBV2 and TRBJ2-1; TRBD2 is a possible D gene (6 bases). Between the trimmed V and J ends, which lost 5 bases and 14 bases, there was a span of 16 bases. Germline lookup yields CDR1 SNHLY and CDR2 FYNNEI. The CDR3 length is 12 residues. The CDR3 bases are TGTGCCAGCAGTACCCAAGGAGGGAGTAAGTTCTTC. Translated: CASSTQGGSKFF.

The V call is TRBV5-1, the J call TRBJ2-7, with D possibly TRBD2 on 7 matching bases. Germline V gives CDR1 SGHRS, CDR2 YFSETQ. The CDR3 sequence is 15 residues long. The V end lost 6 bases, the J end lost 2 bases, and 18 bases lay between the germline ends. The CDR3 is CASNPGASGPYEQYF. The CDR3 bases are TGCGCCAGCAACCCAGGGGCTAGCGGTCCCTACGAGCAGTACTTC.

The chain joins TRBV6-5 to TRBJ1-2; D possibly corresponds to TRBD1 (5 bases). The V end lost 2 bases, the J end lost 3 bases, and 7 bases lay between the germline ends. CDR3 size: 13 residues. Germline assignment: CDR1 MNHEY and CDR2 SVGAGI. This chain's CDR3 is CASSYDRYYGYTF. CDR3 nucleotides: TGTGCCAGCAGTTACGACAGATACTATGGCTACACCTTC.

The DNA for the CDR3 is TGCGCCAGCAGCTTAGCGGGAGAGGTCTACAATGAGCAGTTCTTC. Translated: CASSLAGEVYNEQFF. The chain employs TRBV5-1 and TRBJ2-1, with TRBD2 matching 8 bases. Germline CDR1 SGHRS, CDR2 YFSETQ. This CDR3 is built from 15 residues. The V segment lost 2 bases and the J segment 3 bases; nucleotides outside the gene matches: 4.

This chain uses TRBV28 with TRBJ1-4; 8 bases fit TRBD1. CDR3 size: 16 residues. V shed 5 bases and J 7 bases; nucleotides not matched to a gene: 12. Per germline, CDR1 MDHEN and CDR2 SYDVKM. The CDR3, as DNA: TGTGCCAGCAGTACCCGGCGAGGACAGGGAGGTGAAAAACTGTTTTTT. As protein: CASSTRRGQGGEKLFF.

This chain joins TRBV5-1 and TRBJ2-2; a possible D gene is TRBD2 (6 bases). From germline, CDR1 is SGHRS and CDR2 YFSETQ. The CDR3 runs 16 residues. The V gene lost 4 bases and the J gene lost 1 base, with 14 bases spanning the gap. This chain's CDR3 is CASSLTSWGNTGELFF. CDR3 nucleotide sequence: TGCGCCAGCAGCCTTACTAGCTGGGGGAACACCGGGGAGCTGTTTTTT.

The genes are TRBV6-1 and TRBJ2-2, with D possibly being TRBD2 (6 bases). With 2 bases removed from V and 9 bases from J, the gap between germline ends came to 16 bases. The CDR3 extends over 15 amino acids. The germline CDR1 and CDR2 sequences are MNHNS and SASEGT. The CDR3 DNA follows: TGTGCCAGCAGTGAAAATGGAGGGAGCGACAGGGAGCTGTTTTTT. Translated: CASSENGGSDRELFF.

The V call is TRBV18, the J call TRBJ2-3; TRBD1 aligns across 7 bases. Germline V CDR1 and CDR2: KGHSH, LQKENI. The CDR3 has 14 residues. J gave up 5 bases and V 4 bases, and 6 bases lay outside the gene matches. CDR3 sequence: CASSLQTGLDTQYF. The CDR3 region has the DNA TGTGCCAGCTCACTCCAGACAGGGCTAGATACGCAGTATTTT. Full variable domain (outside the CDR3, taken from reference TRBV18 and TRBJ2-3): NAGVMQNPRHLVRRRGQEARLRCSPMKGHSHVYWYRQLPEEGLKFMVYLQKENIIDESGMPKERFSAEFPKEGPSILRIQQVVRGDSAAYFCASSLQTGLDTQYFGPGTRLTVL.

This CDR3 reads CASSPERGTGVGEQYF. In DNA form, the CDR3 reads TGTGCCAGCAGCCCGGAACGGGGGACAGGGGTTGGGGAGCAGTACTTC. The genes are TRBV7-8 and TRBJ2-7; 10 nucleotides agree with TRBD1. The CDR3 has 16 residues. The trim removed 5 bases at V and 7 bases at J, leaving 14 bases unmatched. Germline V gene lookup returns CDR1 SGHVS and CDR2 FQNEAQ.

The chain carries TRBV11-2 and TRBJ2-5; TRBD1 agrees at 7 bases. This CDR3 spans 14 amino acids. Per germline, CDR1 SGHAT and CDR2 FQNNGV. The trim removed 0 bases at V and 4 bases at J, leaving 2 bases unmatched. CDR3 bases: TGTGCCAGCAGCTTAGAGGCAGGGGGAGAGACCCAGTACTTC. Protein: CASSLEAGGETQYF.

This clone turned up a few times. This chain joins TRBV28 and TRBJ1-2; no clear D gene. The germline V and J ends were trimmed by 3 bases and 11 bases, with 4 bases remaining between them. CDR3 length: 9 amino acids. Germline CDR1 and CDR2: MDHEN and SYDVKM. This CDR3 is CASSFPYTF. The CDR3 coding sequence is TGTGCCAGCAGTTTCCCTTACACCTTC.

The CDR3, as DNA: TGTGCCAGCAGCCCTGACAGGGTTTCCTACGAGCAGTACTTC. It is translated as CASSPDRVSYEQYF. The chain joins TRBV6-6 to TRBJ2-5, with 7 nucleotides matching TRBD1. The J call is in doubt because the DNA end fits TRBJ2-7 better. The CDR3 spans 14 residues. Germline V gene data show CDR1 as MNHNY and CDR2 as SVGAGI (reference sequence).

The chain recombines TRBV18 with TRBJ2-2, with 7 bases that match TRBD1. The CDR3 has 16 residues. After removal of 5 bases from V and 4 bases from J, the junction contained 10 bases not matched to a gene. Germline assignment: CDR1 KGHSH and CDR2 LQKENI. The chain's CDR3 is CASSSQGPPRTGELFF. The CDR3, as DNA: TGTGCCAGCTCATCACAGGGGCCCCCACGCACCGGGGAGCTGTTTTTT.